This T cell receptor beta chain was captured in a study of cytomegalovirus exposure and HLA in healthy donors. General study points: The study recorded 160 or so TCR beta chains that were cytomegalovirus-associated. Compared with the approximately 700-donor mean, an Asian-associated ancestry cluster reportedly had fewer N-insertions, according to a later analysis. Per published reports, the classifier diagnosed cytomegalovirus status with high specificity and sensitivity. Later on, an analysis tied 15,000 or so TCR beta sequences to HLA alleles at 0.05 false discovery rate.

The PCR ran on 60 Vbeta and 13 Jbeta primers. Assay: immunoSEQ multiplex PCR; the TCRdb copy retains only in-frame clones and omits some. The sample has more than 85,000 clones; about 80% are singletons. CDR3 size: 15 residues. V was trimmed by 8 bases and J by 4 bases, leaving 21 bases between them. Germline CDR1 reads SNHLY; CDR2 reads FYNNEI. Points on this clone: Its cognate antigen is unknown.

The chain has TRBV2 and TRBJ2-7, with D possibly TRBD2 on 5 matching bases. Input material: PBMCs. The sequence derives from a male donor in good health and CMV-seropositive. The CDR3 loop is CASLDWTDFRYEQYF. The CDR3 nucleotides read TGTGCCAGCCTAGACTGGACGGACTTTAGGTACGAGCAGTACTTC.